One and the same sample provided the 23 T cell receptor beta chains below, sequenced in a study of somatic mutations in cytotoxic T cells in rheumatoid arthritis. Sequencing used immunoSEQ multiplex PCR; TCRdb keeps in-frame clones, though not all of them. Of about 23,000 clones listed, 65% to 85% are singletons. Material: CD8+ T cells sorted from blood. The receptors derive from an adult with rheumatoid arthritis.

The chain employs TRBV2 and TRBJ1-5, with D perhaps TRBD1 (6 bases). Germline CDR1 reads SNHLY; CDR2 reads FYNNEI. The CDR3 runs to 14 residues. The ends were cut back, 4 bases at V and 4 bases at J, with 11 bases in the middle. CDR3 in DNA: TGTGCCAGCAGTGGGGGGCCGGGGAATCAGCCCCAGCATTTT. Protein: CASSGGPGNQPQHF.

J is TRBJ1-1 and V is TRBV7-9; TRBD1 matches at 7 bases. Germline assignment: CDR1 SEHNR and CDR2 FQNEAQ (reference sequence). CDR3 length equals 14 residues. V trimming: 8 bases; J trimming: 4 bases; junction bases outside the gene matches: 10. The CDR3 loop is CASLGTDGPTEAFF. CDR3 DNA: TGTGCCAGCTTGGGGACAGATGGGCCCACTGAAGCTTTCTTT.

Concerning this clone: The junction does not match germline at one end; this may be a read error. This chain connects TRBV19 to TRBJ1-2; D unresolved. This CDR3 has 12 residues. The germline V gene encodes CDR1 LNHDA and CDR2 SQIVND (reference sequence). This CDR3 reads CASSHLSREVSF. The CDR3 region has the DNA TGTGCCAGTAGCCATCTCTCACGGGAAGTCTCCTTC.

The chain couples TRBV9 to TRBJ1-2; D may be TRBD1 (6 bases). Trimming removed 4 bases from V and 1 base from J, with 11 bases in between. The length of the CDR3 is 14 residues. Germline V gene lookup returns CDR1 SGDLS and CDR2 YYNGEE. DNA of the CDR3: TGTGCCAGCAGCCCAACAGGGTTTAACTATGGCTACACCTTC. Its translation: CASSPTGFNYGYTF. Combining the CDR3 with reference TRBV9 and TRBJ1-2 gives the whole variable domain DSGVTQTPKHLITATGQRVTLRCSPRSGDLSVYWYQQSLDQGLQFLIQYYNGEERAKGNILERFSAQQFPDLHSELNLSSLELGDSALYFCASSPTGFNYGYTFGSGTRLTVV.

This clone showed up just once. The rearrangement uses TRBV6-6 and TRBJ2-7; TRBD1 or TRBD2 may be the D gene (5 bases each). CDR1 is MNHNY and CDR2 is SVGAGI in the germline V gene (reference sequence). CDR3 length: 14 residues. Between the trimmed V and J ends, which lost 10 bases and 6 bases, there was a span of 22 bases. The CDR3 spells CAICRAGTQGEQYF. The CDR3 DNA reads as TGTGCCATCTGTAGAGCCGGGACGCAAGGCGAGCAGTACTTC.

V gene TRBV5-1 combines with J gene TRBJ2-3, with D possibly being TRBD2 (5 bases). Germline V gene sequence: CDR1 SGHRS, CDR2 YFSETQ. Trimming removed 5 bases from V and 1 base from J, with 8 bases in between. This CDR3 is 13 amino acids long. CDR3 DNA: TGCGCCAGCAGGGACTGGGGCACAGATACGCAGTATTTT. This codes for CASRDWGTDTQYF. Based on the CDR3 plus reference TRBV5-1 and TRBJ2-3, the full variable domain is KAGVTQTPRYLIKTRGQQVTLSCSPISGHRSVSWYQQTPGQGLQFLFEYFSETQRNKGNFPGRFSGRQFSNSRSEMNVSTLELGDSALYLCASRDWGTDTQYFGPGTRLTVL.

This clone was detected only once. V usage is TRBV4-1 and J usage is TRBJ2-7, with TRBD1 matching 11 bases. V shed 1 base, J shed 4 bases, and the junction held 6 bases outside the gene matches. The CDR3 runs to 16 residues. The germline gives CDR1 MGHRA, CDR2 YSYEKL. The CDR3 DNA reads TGCGCCAGCAGCCAAGGGGCCGGGACAGGGGGGTACGAGCAGTACTTC. Its translation is CASSQGAGTGGYEQYF.

This chain joins TRBV19 and TRBJ1-4; D unresolved. The germline V and J ends were trimmed by 6 bases and 5 bases, with 7 bases remaining between them. This CDR3 is 12 amino acids long. Germline values: CDR1 LNHDA, CDR2 SQIVND (reference sequence). CDR3 nucleotides: TGTGCCAGTAGAATGACAAATGAAAAACTGTTTTTT. Its translation is CASRMTNEKLFF.

V and J are TRBV4-1 and TRBJ1-1; D is ambiguous. The germline V gene encodes CDR1 MGHRA and CDR2 YSYEKL. The CDR3 totals 14 residues. V was trimmed by 2 bases and J by 1 base, leaving 8 bases between them. The CDR3 nucleotides read TGCGCCAGCAGCCAACCCACAGAGAACACTGAAGCTTTCTTT. This translates into CASSQPTENTEAFF.

V is TRBV25-1 and J is TRBJ2-1, with D possibly TRBD2 on 7 matching bases. The germline V gene has CDR1 MGHDK and CDR2 SYGVNS. The CDR3 runs 14 residues. The germline V and J ends were trimmed by 10 bases and 8 bases, with 21 bases remaining between them. The CDR3 DNA follows: TGTGCCACCCTAGGCCAACAGGGAGGGTATGAGCAGTTCTTC. It translates to CATLGQQGGYEQFF. The full variable domain, with the rest looked up from reference TRBV25-1 and TRBJ2-1, is EADIYQTPRYLVIGTGKKITLECSQTMGHDKMYWYQQDPGMELHLIHYSYGVNSTEKGDLSSESTVSRIRTEHFPLTLESARPSHTSQYLCATLGQQGGYEQFFGPGTRLTVL.

This clone was seen a handful of times. This chain links TRBV6-4 with TRBJ1-6; D call uncertain. Deletions cut 2 bases from V and 7 bases from J, with 12 bases between. This CDR3 comprises 15 residues. Germline V CDR1 and CDR2: MRHNA, SNTAGT. The CDR3 sequence: CASSDGNFGNSPLHF. DNA for the CDR3: TGTGCCAGCAGTGACGGGAATTTTGGCAATTCACCCCTCCACTTT.

This chain links TRBV2 with TRBJ2-5; the match to TRBD1 covers 8 bases. From germline, CDR1 is SNHLY and CDR2 FYNNEI. CDR3 length: 15 residues. V gave up 8 bases and J gave up 5 bases; unmatched junction bases: 13. The CDR3 region has the DNA TGTGCCAGCCCAGGGGGCACCACCCCCGGGGAGACCCAGTACTTC. Its translation is CASPGGTTPGETQYF.

In nucleotides, the CDR3 is TGTGCCAGCAGCAAAATTGGAAACACCATATATTTT. Its translation is CASSKIGNTIYF. The V call is TRBV6-1, the J call TRBJ1-3; D unresolved. The germline gives CDR1 MNHNS, CDR2 SASEGT. The CDR3 extends over 12 amino acids. The V gene lost 6 bases and the J gene lost 3 bases, with 6 bases spanning the gap.

CDR3 bases: TGTGCCAGCAGTGATCCGGATTCCTACAATGAGCAGTTCTTC. This translates into CASSDPDSYNEQFF. The rearrangement joins TRBV2 to TRBJ2-1, with D uncertain. The V gene's germline CDR1 is SNHLY and CDR2 FYNNEI. This CDR3 is built from 14 residues. V gave up 3 bases and J gave up 1 base, with 7 bases separating them.

The V gene is TRBV27, the J gene TRBJ2-6; 8 bases are a match to TRBD2. The germline V gene has CDR1 MNHEY and CDR2 SMNVEV (reference sequence). J lost 0 bases, V lost 11 bases, and 6 bases had no gene match. CDR3 length equals 15 residues. The CDR3 protein is CASGGRASGANVLTF. The CDR3 DNA follows: TGTGCCTCGGGGGGGCGGGCCTCTGGGGCCAACGTCCTGACTTTC.

The chain couples TRBV4-2 to TRBJ1-2; possible D gene TRBD1, 6 bases. This CDR3 contains 17 residues. Trimming pared 0 bases from V and 4 bases from J, leaving 18 bases between. Germline CDR1 and CDR2: LGHNA and YNFKEQ. CDR3 sequence (DNA): TGTGCCAGCAGCCAAGATGGGGCTGAGGGGGTCTTCTATGGCTACACCTTC. This translates into CASSQDGAEGVFYGYTF.

The chain is built from TRBV19 and TRBJ1-1; D may be TRBD1 (6 bases). This CDR3 region has 15 residues. With 5 bases removed from V and 3 bases from J, the gap between germline ends came to 16 bases. Per germline, CDR1 LNHDA and CDR2 SQIVND (reference sequence). The CDR3 loop reads CASSVFQGRDTEAFF. Written as DNA, the CDR3 is TGTGCCAGTAGTGTCTTCCAGGGGCGGGACACTGAAGCTTTCTTT.

This chain uses TRBV12-1 with TRBJ1-4; the D call of TRBD1 is as the table states it, not checked on the DNA. TRBV12-1 is annotated as a pseudogene. CDR3 length equals 13 residues. The DNA of the CDR3 is TGTGCCCACCCGGCAGGGGGCAATGAAAAACTGTTTTTT. Protein: CAHPAGGNEKLFF.

The chain has TRBV6-5 and TRBJ2-7, with TRBD2 as a possible D gene (6 bases). The CDR3 covers 15 residues. Germline CDR1 is MNHEY and CDR2 is SVGAGI. V was clipped by 4 bases and J by 4 bases, with 17 bases between them. The CDR3 sequence is CASSSDGGYLYEQYF. The CDR3, as DNA: TGTGCCAGCAGTTCCGACGGGGGATATTTGTACGAGCAGTACTTC.

The chain recombines TRBV29-1 with TRBJ2-7; D possibly corresponds to TRBD2 (5 bases). Germline V lookup: CDR1 SQVTM, CDR2 ANQGSEA. The CDR3 loop spans 12 amino acids. V was shortened by 5 bases and J by 7 bases, with 15 bases between the two germline ends. The CDR3 protein is CSVRERSDEQYF. The DNA for the CDR3 is TGCAGCGTTCGAGAGCGGTCTGATGAGCAGTACTTC.

In this sample, this clone turned up once. J is TRBJ1-5 and V is TRBV2, with TRBD1 matching over 8 bases. The germline CDR1 and CDR2 sequences are SNHLY and FYNNEI. V lost 6 bases, J lost 5 bases, and 9 bases stayed unmatched. CDR3 size: 15 residues. The CDR3 protein is CASSGQGASDQPQHF. Written as DNA, the CDR3 is TGTGCCAGCAGCGGGCAGGGGGCGAGCGATCAGCCCCAGCATTTT.

The chain couples TRBV6-1 to TRBJ1-2; D is uncertain. V shed 1 base and J shed 4 bases, with 7 bases lying between them. The CDR3 length is 13 residues. Germline V gives CDR1 MNHNS, CDR2 SASEGT. The CDR3 DNA is TGTGCCAGCAGTGAAGGGGTGAGCTATGGCTACACCTTC. Its protein is CASSEGVSYGYTF.

V usage is TRBV27 and J usage is TRBJ1-4, with 10 bases lining up with TRBD1. Germline V gene sequence: CDR1 MNHEY, CDR2 SMNVEV (reference sequence). Trimming took 5 bases from V and 7 from J; bases not matched to a gene: 10. CDR3 size: 16 residues. CDR3 in amino acids: CASSRLPGTGVEKLFF. The CDR3 DNA reads as TGTGCCAGCAGTAGGTTGCCCGGGACAGGGGTTGAAAAACTGTTTTTT.